This T cell receptor (beta chain) was documented in a study of metastatic and nonmetastatic thyroid tumors. Overall study context: Patients with malignant and benign thyroid disease provided blood and tumor or nodule tissue, whose repertoires were compared. The study's findings and limits: Within blood and tumor, benign nodules reportedly had significantly lower TCR beta diversity than malignant thyroid tumors did.

Thyroid surgery was preceded by no treatment in any patient. V was shortened by 6 bases and J by 1 base, with 7 bases between the two germline ends. CDR3 size: 12 residues. Germline-derived CDR1 and CDR2 are LNHDA and SQIVND (reference sequence). Original processing notes: A distant-metastasis classifier for papillary thyroid cancer was built using CDR3 differences across clinicopathological groups. TCRdb reassembled clones from the PCR reads with MiXCR. The V and J calls were not made by the authors but by TCRdb's processing. The profile covers about 24,000 clones, with approximately 24% appearing a single time and about 7.9% taken by the ten largest. This clone occurred many times. Its antigen is not identified.

This clonotype was obtained from a female donor with papillary thyroid cancer or a benign thyroid nodule (not recorded which). Some clones in this sample may be carry-over from other donors' samples. The chain links TRBV19 to TRBJ2-7; no firm D call. The sequenced material came from blood. The CDR3 here is CASSGLSYEQYF. CDR3 bases: TGTGCCAGTAGCGGGTTATCCTACGAGCAGTACTTC. The variable domain in full, completed from reference TRBV19 and TRBJ2-7, reads DGGITQSPKYLFRKEGQNVTLSCEQNLNHDAMYWYRQDPGQGLRLIYYSQIVNDFQKGDIAEGYSVSREKKESFPLTVTSAQKNPTAFYLCASSGLSYEQYFGPGTRLTVT.